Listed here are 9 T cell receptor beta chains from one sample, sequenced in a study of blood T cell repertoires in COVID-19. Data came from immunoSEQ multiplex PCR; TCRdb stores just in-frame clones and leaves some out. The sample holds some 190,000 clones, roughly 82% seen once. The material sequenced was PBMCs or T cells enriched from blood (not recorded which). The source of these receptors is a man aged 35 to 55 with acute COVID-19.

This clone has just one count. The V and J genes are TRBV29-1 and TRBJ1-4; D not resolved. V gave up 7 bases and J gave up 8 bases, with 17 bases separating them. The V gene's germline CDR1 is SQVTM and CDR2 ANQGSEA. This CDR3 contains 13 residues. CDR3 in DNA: TGCAGCGCAGAGGGTGGTGGGCGAGAAAAACTGTTTTTT. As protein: CSAEGGGREKLFF.

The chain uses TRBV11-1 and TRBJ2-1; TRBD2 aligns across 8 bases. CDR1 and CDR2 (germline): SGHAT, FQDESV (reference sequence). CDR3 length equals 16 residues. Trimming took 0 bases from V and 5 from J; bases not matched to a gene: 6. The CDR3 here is CASSLAGLEGHNEQFF. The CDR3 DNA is TGTGCCAGCAGCTTAGCGGGACTAGAGGGCCACAATGAGCAGTTCTTC.

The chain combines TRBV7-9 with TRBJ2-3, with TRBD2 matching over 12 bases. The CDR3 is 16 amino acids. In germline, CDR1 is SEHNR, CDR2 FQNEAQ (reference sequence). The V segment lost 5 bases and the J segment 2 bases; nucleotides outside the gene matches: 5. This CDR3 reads CASSPSGRAVTDTQYF. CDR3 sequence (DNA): TGTGCCAGCAGCCCTAGCGGGAGGGCGGTCACAGATACGCAGTATTTT.

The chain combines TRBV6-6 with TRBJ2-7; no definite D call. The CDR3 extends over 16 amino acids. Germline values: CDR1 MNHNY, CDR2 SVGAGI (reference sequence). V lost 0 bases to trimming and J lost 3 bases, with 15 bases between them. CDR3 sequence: CASSYSSALRYYEQYF. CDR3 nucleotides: TGTGCCAGCAGTTACTCCAGCGCTTTGCGGTACTACGAGCAGTACTTC.

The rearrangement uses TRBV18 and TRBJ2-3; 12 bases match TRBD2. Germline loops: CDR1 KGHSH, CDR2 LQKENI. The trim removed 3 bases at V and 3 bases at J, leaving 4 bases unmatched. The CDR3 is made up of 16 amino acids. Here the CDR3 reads CASSPLAGGRTDTQYF. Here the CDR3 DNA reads TGTGCCAGCTCACCCCTAGCGGGAGGGCGTACAGATACGCAGTATTTT.

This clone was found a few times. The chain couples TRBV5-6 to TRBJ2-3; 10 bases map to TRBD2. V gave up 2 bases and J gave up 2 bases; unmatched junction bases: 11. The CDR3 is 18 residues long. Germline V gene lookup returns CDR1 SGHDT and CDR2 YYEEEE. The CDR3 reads CASSLRAGGRRVTDTQYF. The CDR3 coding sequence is TGTGCCAGCAGCTTACGAGCGGGAGGGAGGCGGGTCACAGATACGCAGTATTTT.

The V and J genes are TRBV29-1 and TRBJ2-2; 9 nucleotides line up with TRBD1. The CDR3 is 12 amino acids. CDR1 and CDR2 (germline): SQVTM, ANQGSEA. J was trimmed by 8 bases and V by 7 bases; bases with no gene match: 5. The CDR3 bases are TGCAGCGATAGACAGGGGGGTGGGGAGCTGTTTTTT. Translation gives CSDRQGGGELFF.

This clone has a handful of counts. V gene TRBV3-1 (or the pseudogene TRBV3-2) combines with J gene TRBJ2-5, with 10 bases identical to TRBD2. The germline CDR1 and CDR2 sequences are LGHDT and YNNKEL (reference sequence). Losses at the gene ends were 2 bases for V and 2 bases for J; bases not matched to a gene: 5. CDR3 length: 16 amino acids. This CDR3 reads CASSQRLAGDQETQYF. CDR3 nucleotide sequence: TGTGCCAGCAGCCAACGCCTAGCGGGAGATCAAGAGACCCAGTACTTC.

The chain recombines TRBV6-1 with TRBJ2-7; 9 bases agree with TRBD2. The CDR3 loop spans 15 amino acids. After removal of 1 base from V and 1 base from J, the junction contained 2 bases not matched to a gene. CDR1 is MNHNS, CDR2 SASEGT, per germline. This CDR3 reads CASSEGLAGSYEQYF. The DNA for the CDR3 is TGTGCCAGCAGTGAAGGGCTAGCGGGGTCCTACGAGCAGTACTTC.